The T cell receptor (beta chain) under discussion was sequenced for a study of beta chain features in type 1 diabetes. Post-sort purity exceeded 95% for all sorted populations. Germline V lookup: CDR1 MNHEY, CDR2 SMNVEV (reference sequence). There are 14 residues in the CDR3. The V end lost 8 bases, the J end lost 0 bases, and 8 bases lay between the germline ends. Sequenced material consisted of expressed TCRB transcripts (all of the isolated RNA was reverse transcribed). Libraries were prepared by immunoSEQ multiplex PCR; TCRdb keeps only in-frame clonotypes and omits some of them. The sample contains under 400,000 clones, roughly 12% of which appear only once. This clone has more than one count but fewer than ten.

The specimen sequenced was naive CD4+ T cells from blood. The chain is built from TRBV27 and TRBJ2-6; D gene unclear. This receptor was taken from a man aged 18 to 30 in good health. The CDR3 is CASATPSGANVLTF. As DNA, the CDR3 is TGTGCCAGCGCAACACCCTCTGGGGCCAACGTCCTGACTTTC.